This section outlines one T cell receptor (beta chain) sequence together with its context. Its specificity is not known. Germline assignment: CDR1 MGHRA and CDR2 YSYEKL. The V gene lost 1 base and the J gene lost 4 bases, with 10 bases spanning the gap. This CDR3 region has 14 residues. These data come from a study of molecular identifiers for immune sequencing clone quantification. General study points: Effector cells had over 99% of their molecules in clones above 20 RNA copies, while naive cells had under 1%.

Previously described methods and listed TCR primers were used for bulk TCR libraries. TCRdb re-called the PCR reads through MiXCR, storing one row per CDR3 protein. The sample shows under 600,000 distinct CDR3 sequences, 20% to 25% of them seen only once. The receptor's source is a human donor in good health. Some libraries in this study had Jurkat cell RNA spiked in. The sequenced sample was naive CD8+ T cells from blood, with Jurkat cell RNA spiked in. Subset of the sample: FACS-sorted CD8+CD4-CCR7+CD45RA+ naive T cells. The chain has TRBV4-1 and TRBJ1-1; D is unresolved. CDR3 sequence (DNA): TGCGCCAGCAGCCAAGTGAACGTGAGCACTGAAGCTTTCTTT. It yields the protein CASSQVNVSTEAFF.